The source of this T cell receptor (beta chain) is a study of blood T cell repertoires in COVID-19. Across the whole study: Sites in the United States, Italy and Spain provided acute and convalescent COVID-19 samples. T cells, B-cell-depleted T cells, or PBMCs supplied cDNA or gDNA.

This clone has just a few counts. While infection was still active, Seattle patients were enrolled and then followed longitudinally. There are 11 residues in the CDR3. V shed 6 bases and J shed 5 bases, with 7 bases lying between them. Germline V gives CDR1 SNHLY, CDR2 FYNNEI. Original data processing: Reference gene primer amplification yielded estimated nucleated cell counts. Repertoires were generated with immunoSEQ multiplex PCR, while TCRdb's copy carries only in-frame clones and drops some. That table is the source of V, J and clone size, and D and trimming were worked out from the DNA. Of 410,000 or so clones listed, around nine tenths are singletons.

Sequenced input: peripheral blood. The rearrangement joins TRBV2 to TRBJ2-5; D is undetermined. This clonotype was obtained from a woman aged 40 to 50 with COVID-19, enrolled during active disease. The CDR3 sequence is CASSPGETQYF. The CDR3 bases are TGTGCCAGCAGCCCCGGGGAGACCCAGTACTTC.